Listed here is a single T cell receptor (beta chain). What it binds is unknown. These data belong to a study of a mutant IDH1 vaccine in newly diagnosed glioma. Study at large: There were eight vaccinations for patients, given in weeks 1, 3, 5, 7, 11, 15, 19 and 23. Vaccination followed radiotherapy alone by 4-6 weeks, or accompanied temozolomide cycles.

The time point denotes: week 5, during vaccination. Topical imiquimod accompanied each vaccine dose, which consisted of 300 ug of mutant IDH1 20-mer peptide. Clones were sequenced by immunoSEQ multiplex PCR, and TCRdb holds only the in-frame ones, with some missing. The data hold over 35,000 clones, with approximately 89% observed a single time. V lost 6 bases, J lost 4 bases, and 6 bases lay in between. This CDR3 has 11 amino acids. Germline lookup yields CDR1 MGHDK and CDR2 SYGVNS. Overall study findings and caveats: Of all patients, 93.3% showed vaccine-induced immune responses.

This sample comprised PBMCs, obtained from a glioma patient whose treatment included an IDH1 peptide vaccine. The sequence derives from a man between 45 and 60 years old with glioma. This sequence joins TRBV25-1 and TRBJ1-1; D perhaps matches TRBD1 (6 bases). Here the CDR3 reads CASRGGTEAFF. Here the CDR3 DNA reads TGTGCCAGCAGAGGGGGCACTGAAGCTTTCTTT.